The rows below give T cell receptor beta chains drawn from one sample of a study of early T cells in non-severe SARS-CoV-2 infection. TCRdb re-derived calls from the 5' RACE reads in MiXCR, one entry per CDR3 protein. Counted here are about 62,000 distinct CDR3 sequences, about 9.3% occurring once; the ten biggest clones make up over 0.95%. The sequenced sample was whole blood. The receptor set was obtained from an adult who was a healthcare worker with PCR-confirmed SARS-CoV-2 infection or an uninfected control (not recorded which). The CDR3 runs from the conserved cysteine through the conserved F or W. The D gene is left open where the match is weak. The size field is filled for only some rows; it gives once, few, many or a size class.

d_call,v_call,clone_size,j_call,cdr3_aa,cdr3_nt
.,TRBV7-3,few,TRBJ1-1,CASSRKGGAVAEAFF,TGTGCCAGCAGCCGCAAGGGGGGGGCGGTTGCTGAAGCTTTCTTT
TRBD2,TRBV3-1,many,TRBJ2-3,CASSQDLAGGPDTQYF,TGTGCCAGCAGCCAAGATCTAGCGGGGGGGCCAGATACGCAGTATTTT
TRBD1,TRBV12-3/TRBV12-4,few,TRBJ1-1,CASSVTGEVNTEAFF,TGTGCCAGCAGTGTTACAGGGGAAGTAAACACTGAAGCTTTCTTT
TRBD1,TRBV4-2,many,TRBJ2-2,CASSPEPGTGNTGELFF,TGTGCCAGCAGCCCGGAGCCCGGGACAGGAAATACCGGGGAGCTGTTTTTT
.,TRBV7-3,few,TRBJ1-1,CASSAQGPTEAFF,TGTGCCAGCAGCGCACAGGGTCCCACTGAAGCTTTCTTT
TRBD1,TRBV5-1,.,TRBJ1-5,CASSSTGTGNQPQHF,TGCGCCAGCAGCTCAACCGGGACAGGGAATCAGCCCCAGCATTTT
TRBD1,TRBV27,many,TRBJ1-2,CASSSGQGLYGYTF,TGTGCCAGCAGCTCGGGACAGGGACTCTATGGCTACACCTTC
.,TRBV12-3/TRBV12-4,.,TRBJ2-1,CASSFTSGYNEQFF,TGTGCCAGCAGTTTCACTTCGGGATACAATGAGCAGTTCTTC
TRBD2,TRBV20-1,.,TRBJ2-4,CSARGLGAGGINIQYF,TGCAGTGCTAGAGGTCTGGGAGCGGGGGGGATAAACATTCAGTACTTC
.,TRBV12-3/TRBV12-4,.,TRBJ1-5,CASSLWGIDQPQHF,TGTGCCAGCAGTTTATGGGGGATTGATCAGCCCCAGCATTTT
.,TRBV5-6,many,TRBJ2-3,CASSLDRADTQYF,TGTGCCAGCAGCTTGGACAGGGCGGATACGCAGTATTTT
.,TRBV5-1,.,TRBJ1-4,CASSPDAIFTTNEKLFF,TGCGCCAGCAGCCCGGACGCAATATTCACAACTAATGAAAAACTGTTTTTT
.,TRBV29-1,few,TRBJ1-1,CSVEGLQSIFNTEAFF,TGCAGCGTTGAGGGGTTGCAGAGTATTTTTAACACTGAAGCTTTCTTT
TRBD1,TRBV25-1,few,TRBJ2-6,CASSERTGGGKSGANVLTF,TGTGCCAGCAGTGAGCGGACAGGGGGCGGAAAGTCCGGGGCCAACGTCCTGACTTTC
TRBD2,TRBV27,many,TRBJ2-2,CASTLSSGGDPRDTGELFF,TGTGCCAGCACCCTATCTAGCGGGGGGGACCCAAGGGACACCGGGGAGCTGTTTTTT
TRBD1,TRBV18,.,TRBJ1-2,CASSPRQGNNYGYTF,TGTGCCAGCTCACCCCGACAGGGGAATAACTATGGCTACACCTTC
.,TRBV7-3,many,TRBJ2-1,CASSSYTSPNEQFF,TGTGCCAGCAGCTCCTATACCTCGCCAAATGAGCAGTTCTTC
.,TRBV13,many,TRBJ1-2,CASSSTEYRVEGYGYTF,TGTGCCAGCAGCTCGACAGAATACAGGGTAGAGGGCTATGGCTACACCTTC
.,TRBV3-1,few,TRBJ2-5,CASSQVKETQYF,TGTGCCAGCAGCCAAGTAAAAGAGACCCAGTACTTC
.,TRBV10-1,many,TRBJ1-3,CASSAGSSGNTIYF,TGCGCCAGCAGTGCGGGGAGCTCTGGAAACACCATATATTTT
.,TRBV2,.,TRBJ1-1,CASSVEGLRIHTEAFF,TGTGCCAGCAGTGTGGAGGGCCTCCGGATACACACTGAAGCTTTCTTT
TRBD2,TRBV29-1,few,TRBJ2-3,CSVEGNSGLGTDTQYF,TGCAGCGTTGAAGGAAATAGCGGGTTGGGGACAGATACGCAGTATTTT
.,TRBV10-1,.,TRBJ1-3,CASSADSRSGNTIYF,TGCGCCAGCAGCGCTGACAGCCGCTCTGGAAACACCATATATTTT
.,TRBV7-9,few,TRBJ2-3,CASSPTVTSDTQYF,TGTGCCAGCAGCCCTACCGTAACGAGCGATACGCAGTATTTT
.,TRBV3-1,few,TRBJ1-1,CASSQRGEDTEAFF,TGTGCCAGCAGCCAACGGGGGGAGGACACTGAAGCTTTCTTT
.,TRBV20-1,.,TRBJ2-1,CSARGWYDEQFF,TGCAGTGCTAGGGGGTGGTACGATGAGCAGTTCTTC
.,TRBV7-8,.,TRBJ1-5,CASSSQGRWSQPQHF,TGTGCCAGCAGCTCGCAGGGGCGGTGGAGTCAGCCCCAGCATTTT
.,TRBV2,many,TRBJ2-1,CASSEASEQFF,TGTGCCAGCAGTGAAGCTAGTGAGCAGTTCTTC
.,TRBV20-1,few,TRBJ1-2,CSAADSPNYGYTF,TGCAGTGCAGCCGACAGTCCTAACTATGGCTACACCTTC
.,TRBV28,.,TRBJ2-4,CASRQSRGRLNLAKNIQYF,TGTGCCAGCCGACAGTCTCGGGGGCGATTAAACTTAGCCAAAAACATTCAGTACTTC
.,TRBV10-3,few,TRBJ2-2,CAISESLGQLNTGELFF,TGTGCCATCAGTGAGTCGTTGGGACAACTGAACACCGGGGAGCTGTTTTTT
.,TRBV18,few,TRBJ1-1,CASSPYTLNTEAFF,TGTGCCAGCTCACCGTACACGCTGAACACTGAAGCTTTCTTT
.,TRBV7-9,few,TRBJ1-1,CASTLAGGNTEAFF,TGTGCCAGCACCTTAGCGGGCGGGAACACTGAAGCTTTCTTT
.,TRBV11-2,many,TRBJ2-4,CASSQRGRGTPLAKNIQYF,TGTGCCAGCAGCCAGAGGGGGCGGGGGACCCCACTAGCCAAAAACATTCAGTACTTC
.,TRBV29-1,many,TRBJ2-2,CSVENRETPTGELFF,TGCAGCGTCGAGAACCGGGAGACTCCCACCGGGGAGCTGTTTTTT
.,TRBV7-3,many,TRBJ1-5,CASSSPVRINQPQHF,TGTGCCAGCAGCTCCCCGGTGAGGATTAATCAGCCCCAGCATTTT
.,TRBV5-5,.,TRBJ2-1,CASSLLGANEQFF,TGTGCCAGCAGCTTATTGGGGGCTAATGAGCAGTTCTTC
.,TRBV3-1,few,TRBJ1-1,CASSELRDTEAFF,TGTGCCAGCAGCGAGTTGAGGGACACTGAAGCTTTCTTT
TRBD2,TRBV7-8,.,TRBJ2-3,CASSHPPGLAVSDTQYF,TGTGCCAGCAGTCATCCCCCGGGACTAGCCGTTTCCGATACGCAGTATTTT
.,TRBV4-2,.,TRBJ2-2,CASSQGIGGGDTGELFF,TGTGCCAGCAGCCAAGGAATCGGCGGGGGCGACACCGGGGAGCTGTTTTTT
.,TRBV7-2,.,TRBJ2-1,CASTIVGGLDNEQFF,TGTGCCAGCACCATAGTCGGGGGACTCGACAATGAGCAGTTCTTC
TRBD1,TRBV15,.,TRBJ1-1,CATSRDRGMSEAFF,TGTGCCACCAGCCGGGACAGGGGGATGTCTGAAGCTTTCTTT
.,TRBV7-2,few,TRBJ2-3,CASSLLSDTQYF,TGTGCCAGCAGCTTGTTATCGGATACGCAGTATTTT
.,TRBV15,few,TRBJ1-1,CATSRVYTEAFF,TGTGCCACCAGCAGAGTTTACACTGAAGCTTTCTTT
.,TRBV7-2,few,TRBJ2-1,CASSPATGATYNEQFF,TGTGCCAGCAGCCCCGCGACTGGGGCAACCTACAATGAGCAGTTCTTC
.,TRBV7-9,many,TRBJ1-2,CASASEFRVSYGYTF,TGTGCCAGCGCCTCAGAGTTCAGGGTCAGCTATGGCTACACCTTC
.,TRBV6-1,.,TRBJ2-4,CASSEVLARAKNIQYF,TGTGCCAGCAGTGAAGTATTAGCGAGGGCCAAAAACATTCAGTACTTC
.,TRBV24-1,few,TRBJ2-5,CATSRAVQETQYF,TGTGCCACCAGTAGGGCAGTCCAAGAGACCCAGTACTTC
.,TRBV4-1,many,TRBJ2-1,CASSPVGAGATYNEQFF,TGCGCCAGCAGCCCGGTGGGGGCGGGGGCGACCTACAATGAGCAGTTCTTC
TRBD1,TRBV10-1,few,TRBJ1-1,CASSMTGGNTEAFF,TGCGCCAGCAGCATGACAGGGGGGAACACTGAAGCTTTCTTT